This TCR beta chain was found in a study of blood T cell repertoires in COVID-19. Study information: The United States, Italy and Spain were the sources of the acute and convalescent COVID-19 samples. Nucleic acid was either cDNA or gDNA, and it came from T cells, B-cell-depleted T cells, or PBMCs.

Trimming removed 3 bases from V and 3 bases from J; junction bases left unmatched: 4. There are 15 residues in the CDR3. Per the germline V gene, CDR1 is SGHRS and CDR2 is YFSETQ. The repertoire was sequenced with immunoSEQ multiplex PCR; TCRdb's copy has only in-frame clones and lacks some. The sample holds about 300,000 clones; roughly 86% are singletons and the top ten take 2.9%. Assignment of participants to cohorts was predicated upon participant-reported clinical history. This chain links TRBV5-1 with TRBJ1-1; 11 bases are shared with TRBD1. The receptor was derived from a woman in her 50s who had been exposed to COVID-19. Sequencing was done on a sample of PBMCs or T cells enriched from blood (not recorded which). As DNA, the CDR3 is TGCGCCAGCAGCTGGACAGGGGGCGTCGACACTGAAGCTTTCTTT. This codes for CASSWTGGVDTEAFF.